Listed below are T cell receptor beta chains from one sample, sequenced in a study of beta chain features in type 1 diabetes. Repertoires were generated with immunoSEQ multiplex PCR, while TCRdb's copy carries only in-frame clones and drops some. The sample gives roughly 290,000 clones, roughly 8% of which show up once; about 0.93% is in the top ten. Material for sequencing was central memory CD4+ T cells from blood. Receptor source: a woman under 30 in good health. The CDR3 runs from the conserved cysteine through the conserved F or W. The order of the fields is J gene, V gene, CDR3 protein.

TRBJ2-4 TRBV7-2 CASSLAPRTLQYF
TRBJ2-1 TRBV4-1 CASTPGQVYNEQFF
TRBJ1-5 TRBV19 CASSRKGTGNQPQHF
TRBJ2-5 TRBV14 CASSQPPLGQPWYQETQYF
TRBJ2-3 TRBV19 CAGGDTDTQYF
TRBJ1-3 TRBV28 CASRGGKVWGNTIYF
TRBJ2-1 TRBV9 CASSVAAGRSSYNEQFF
TRBJ2-5 TRBV19 CASRINWDSKETQYF
TRBJ2-3 TRBV7-2 CASSLSSSLADTQYF
TRBJ1-1 TRBV18 CASSPLRTGETEAFF
TRBJ1-5 TRBV29-1 CSVDKGQVNQPQHF
TRBJ1-6 TRBV5-1 CASRFEENSPLHF
TRBJ2-5 TRBV5-1 CASSLTGETQYF
TRBJ2-1 TRBV2 CASSDSSGDNEQFF
TRBJ2-3 TRBV9 CASSARSLTSTDTQYF
TRBJ2-5 TRBV10-3 CAISESQGRETQYF
TRBJ2-7 TRBV19 CASSAITGTSYEQYF
TRBJ2-6 TRBV7-9 CASNSGANVLTF
TRBJ2-3 TRBV18 CASSPAGLQAQYF
TRBJ2-2 TRBV6-6 CASSHDGLNTGELFF
TRBJ2-4 TRBV4-2 CASSLGQLKAKNIQYF
TRBJ1-5 TRBV19 CASSTVEQPQHF
TRBJ2-5 TRBV5-1 CASSGEAGETQYF
TRBJ2-1 TRBV30 CASGQGLLDEQFF